What follows describes a single TCR beta chain. What it recognizes is unknown. This sample stems from a study of shared clonotypes between healthy human individuals. Study-level background: Per-donor plates numbered three CD4 naive, three CD4 memory, two CD8 naive and one CD8 memory.

Replicate PCRs from sorted subsets contained roughly 220 ng DNA, which is around 30,000 T cell genomes. Libraries were prepared by immunoSEQ multiplex PCR; TCRdb keeps only in-frame clonotypes and omits some of them. The sample contains around 700,000 clones, 73% of which appear only once. The split of CD4+ cells yielded CD45RA+ naive and CD45RA-negative memory subsets. The germline V gene has CDR1 SGHRS and CDR2 YFSETQ. Trimming cost V 6 bases and J 2 bases, with 16 bases left between them. The CDR3 has 15 amino acids. Study-wide results and caveats: A handful of donors showed sharing of about 4.6% of naive CD4 clonotypes.

This TCR was recovered from a woman in her twenties or thirties in good health. Sequencing was done on a sample of memory CD4+ T cells sorted from blood. Subset noted: CD45RA-negative fraction. The genes are TRBV5-1 and TRBJ2-3, with D perhaps TRBD2 (6 bases). This chain's CDR3 is CASKLLAEPTDTQYF. In DNA form, the CDR3 reads TGCGCCAGCAAGCTCTTAGCGGAACCCACAGATACGCAGTATTTT.